This entry lists 10 T cell receptor beta chains sequenced from one sample in a study of cytomegalovirus exposure and HLA in healthy donors (dated by TCRdb to the late 2010s). The library was obtained by the immunoSEQ multiplex PCR assay. A mixture of 60 forward primers for TCR Vbeta segments and 13 reverse primers for TCR Jbeta segments was used in the multiplex PCR. Not all clones reach the TCRdb copy of this immuneACCESS table, which keeps in-frame sequences only. Checked studies attribute under half of the gap to unresolved V genes and leave the rest unexplained. A total of roughly 180,000 clones appear in this sample, around 75% of them only once. Less than 3% of the sample belongs to the ten largest clones. The specimen was PBMCs. Receptor source: a female donor in good health and CMV-seronegative.

This clone has a single count. The chain couples TRBV6-1 to TRBJ1-2; TRBD1 matches 7 bases. Per germline, CDR1 MNHNS and CDR2 SASEGT. After removal of 0 bases from V and 0 bases from J, the junction contained 1 base not matched to a gene. The CDR3 is 15 residues long. The CDR3 region has the DNA TGTGCCAGCAGTGAAGCGGGGACAGCTAACTATGGCTACACCTTC. Amino acids: CASSEAGTANYGYTF.

This clone was counted a single time. The J gene is TRBJ1-2, the V gene TRBV28, with TRBD1 as a possible D gene (6 bases). Germline V gene lookup returns CDR1 MDHEN and CDR2 SYDVKM. V was cut by 6 bases and J by 7 bases, with 18 bases left in between. The CDR3 runs 14 residues. Here the CDR3 reads CASRTGLSTGGYTF. CDR3 nucleotides: TGTGCCAGCAGGACAGGCCTTTCCACGGGTGGCTACACCTTC.

V usage is TRBV7-6 and J usage is TRBJ1-4; D perhaps matches TRBD1 (6 bases). The CDR3 is 16 amino acids. Trimming stripped 6 bases from V and 6 bases from J, with 20 bases between. Per germline, CDR1 SGHVS and CDR2 FNYEAQ. CDR3 sequence reads: CASRSGTRNEHEKLFF. CDR3 sequence (DNA): TGTGCCAGCAGGTCCGGGACAAGGAATGAGCATGAAAAACTGTTTTTT.

This clone was observed a few times. The rearrangement links TRBV7-2 to TRBJ2-7; 10 bases are shared with TRBD1. The CDR3 runs 14 residues. The V and J ends lost 7 bases and 6 bases, in that order; junction bases with no gene match: 9. Germline V gene lookup returns CDR1 SGHTA and CDR2 FQGNSA. CDR3: CASTPDRGRGEQYF. CDR3 DNA sequence: TGTGCCAGCACCCCAGACAGGGGGCGCGGCGAGCAGTACTTC. Full variable domain (rest looked up from reference TRBV7-2 and TRBJ2-7): GAGVSQSPSNKVTEKGKDVELRCDPISGHTALYWYRQSLGQGLEFLIYFQGNSAPDKSGLPSDRFSAERTGGSVSTLTIQRTQQEDSAVYLCASTPDRGRGEQYFGPGTRLTVT.

V and J are TRBV10-2 and TRBJ2-3; 11 bases align to TRBD2. CDR3 length equals 15 residues. Germline CDR1 is WSHSY and CDR2 is SAAADI. J gave up 7 bases and V 5 bases, and 8 bases lay outside the gene matches. CDR3 DNA sequence: TGCGCCAGCAGTCCCGCTAGCGGGGGGTTAAATACGCAGTATTTT. Its protein product is CASSPASGGLNTQYF.

The rearrangement links TRBV4-3 to TRBJ1-4, with D possibly matching TRBD1 (5 bases). V gave up 1 base and J gave up 6 bases, with 15 bases separating them. Germline assignment: CDR1 LGHNA and CDR2 YSLEER. This CDR3 contains 16 residues. CDR3 protein: CASSQGGERPDEKLFF. CDR3 DNA sequence: TGCGCCAGCAGCCAAGGGGGCGAAAGACCCGATGAAAAACTGTTTTTT.

The CDR3: CASSHEWRESYNEQFF. The DNA for the CDR3 is TGCGCCAGCAGCCATGAGTGGCGGGAGTCCTACAATGAGCAGTTCTTC. The genes are TRBV4-3 and TRBJ2-1; 7 bases agree with TRBD2. The germline V gene encodes CDR1 LGHNA and CDR2 YSLEER. This CDR3 is 16 amino acids long. V lost 3 bases and J lost 1; bases outside the gene matches: 6.

The rearrangement joins TRBV7-2 to TRBJ2-7, with D uncertain. V lost 1 base and J lost 1, with 8 bases in between. CDR1 SGHTA and CDR2 FQGNSA come from the germline V gene. The CDR3 has 14 amino acids. CDR3 protein: CASSLVSRSYEQYF. CDR3 DNA: TGTGCCAGCAGCTTAGTTTCGCGGTCCTACGAGCAGTACTTC.

The chain has TRBV4-3 and TRBJ2-1, with 8 bases identical to TRBD1. The V gene's germline CDR1 is LGHNA and CDR2 YSLEER. The length of the CDR3 is 18 residues. Losses at the gene ends were 0 bases for V and 2 bases for J; bases not matched to a gene: 9. CDR3 nucleotides: TGCGCCAGCAGCCAAGATACTCCCGGACAGGGACCCTACAATGAGCAGTTCTTC. Its protein product is CASSQDTPGQGPYNEQFF.

Notes on this clone: This sample also contains other DNA sequences that code for the same CDR3. The chain employs TRBV5-6 and TRBJ1-6, with TRBD1 matching over 11 bases. Germline CDR1 is SGHDT and CDR2 is YYEEEE. The CDR3 runs 15 residues. The trim removed 4 bases at V and 7 bases at J, leaving 4 bases unmatched. The chain's CDR3 is CASSAGQGENSPLHF. For the CDR3, the DNA is TGTGCCAGCAGCGCGGGACAGGGGGAAAATTCACCCCTCCACTTT.